The 5 T cell receptor beta chains reported below all come from one sample, sequenced in a study of T cells after yellow fever vaccination. TCRdb ran MiXCR on the 5' RACE reads and lists one entry per CDR3 protein. Of approximately 330,000 distinct CDR3 sequences in the sample, over 3.5% are singletons; the top ten hold under 30%. Sequencing used PBMCs, obtained 5 days after the yellow fever booster vaccination. The receptors were gathered from a man in his late teens or twenties who received the YFV17D yellow fever vaccine.

The genes are TRBV5-1 and TRBJ2-7; perhaps TRBD2 as D (5 bases). The CDR3 extends over 13 amino acids. Per germline, CDR1 SGHRS and CDR2 YFSETQ. Trimming removed 1 base at V and 5 bases at J, with 10 bases between. CDR3 amino acids: CASSLQAGDEQYV. The CDR3 nucleotides are TGCGCCAGCAGCTTGCAGGCGGGCGACGAGCAGTACGTC.

This clonotype was detected ten times or more. This chain joins TRBV4-2 and TRBJ2-3; 12 bases are a match to TRBD2. This CDR3 spans 16 amino acids. The germline CDR1 and CDR2 sequences are LGHNA and YNFKEQ. V shed 2 bases, J shed 7 bases, and the junction held 7 bases outside the gene matches. This chain's CDR3 is CASSQRGLAGFNTQYF. CDR3 in DNA: TGTGCCAGCAGCCAACGCGGACTAGCGGGGTTCAATACGCAGTATTTT.

This clonotype was seen many times. This chain connects TRBV3-1 to TRBJ2-5; D tentatively reads TRBD1 or TRBD2 (5 bases each). Looked up from germline, CDR1 is LGHDT and CDR2 is YNNKEL (reference sequence). Trimming removed 4 bases at V and 5 bases at J, with 14 bases between. The CDR3 is 14 amino acids. This CDR3 reads CASSPSGTEETQYF. The CDR3 DNA reads as TGTGCCAGCAGCCCGTCCGGGACGGAGGAGACCCAGTACTTC.

This clonotype was picked up a small number of times. The rearrangement joins TRBV7-9 to TRBJ1-2; no reliable D call. The CDR3 runs 13 residues. Trimming removed 6 bases from V and 8 bases from J, with 16 bases in between. Germline V gene lookup returns CDR1 SEHNR and CDR2 FQNEAQ (reference sequence). The CDR3: CASSFGGAGGYTF. The CDR3 bases are TGTGCCAGCAGTTTTGGAGGAGCGGGCGGCTACACCTTC.

This clonotype came up many times. The V and J genes are TRBV18 and TRBJ2-1, with no clear D. The CDR3 has 12 residues. V lost 0 bases to trimming and J lost 8 bases, with 5 bases between them. Germline CDR1 reads KGHSH; CDR2 reads LQKENI. Written as DNA, the CDR3 is TGTGCCAGCTCACCACCCAGCCATGAGCAGTTCTTC. It codes for CASSPPSHEQFF. The full variable domain, its missing parts supplied by reference TRBV18 and TRBJ2-1, is NAGVMQNPRHLVRRRGQEARLRCSPMKGHSHVYWYRQLPEEGLKFMVYLQKENIIDESGMPKERFSAEFPKEGPSILRIQQVVRGDSAAYFCASSPPSHEQFFGPGTRLTVL.